The clone carrying this T cell receptor beta chain has just a few counts. Its antigen is currently unknown. TCRdb redid the calling of the 5' RACE reads with MiXCR, one entry per CDR3 protein. The profile covers fewer than 75,000 distinct CDR3 sequences, with 20% appearing a single time and more than 15% taken by the ten largest. J was trimmed by 7 bases and V by 10 bases; bases with no gene match: 13. The CDR3 covers 15 residues. CDR1 LNHDA and CDR2 SQIVND come from the germline V gene (reference sequence). This entry comes from a study of early T cells in non-severe SARS-CoV-2 infection. At the level of the study: Unsorted whole-blood RNA was sequenced in bulk, leaving chains unpaired.

Study-wide findings and caveats: A preference for anti-spike CD8 responses marked VDJdb matching, which missed private and CD4 specificities.

The clonotype originates from an adult who was a healthcare worker with PCR-confirmed SARS-CoV-2 infection or an uninfected control (not recorded which). This chain connects TRBV19 to TRBJ2-3; 11 nucleotides agree with TRBD2. The sequences come from whole blood, collected at baseline. The CDR3, as DNA: TGTGCCATCGCAGCCGGGACTAGCGGTGGCAATACGCAGTATTTT. This gives the protein CAIAAGTSGGNTQYF.